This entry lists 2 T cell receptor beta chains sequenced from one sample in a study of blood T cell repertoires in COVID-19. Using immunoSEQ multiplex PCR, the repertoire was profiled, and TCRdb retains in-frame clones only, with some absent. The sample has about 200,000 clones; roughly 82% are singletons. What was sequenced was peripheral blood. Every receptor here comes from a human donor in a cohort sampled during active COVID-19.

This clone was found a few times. The CDR3 loop is CASSVGQYTEAFF. The CDR3 DNA follows: TGTGCCAGCAGCGTAGGGCAGTACACTGAAGCTTTCTTT. The rearrangement links TRBV9 to TRBJ1-1; D not certain. This CDR3 is built from 13 residues. Germline CDR1 reads SGDLS; CDR2 reads YYNGEE. V lost 0 bases, J lost 3 bases, and 6 bases lay in between. Looking up the rest from reference TRBV9 and TRBJ1-1 gives the full variable domain: DSGVTQTPKHLITATGQRVTLRCSPRSGDLSVYWYQQSLDQGLQFLIQYYNGEERAKGNILERFSAQQFPDLHSELNLSSLELGDSALYFCASSVGQYTEAFFGQGTRLTVV.

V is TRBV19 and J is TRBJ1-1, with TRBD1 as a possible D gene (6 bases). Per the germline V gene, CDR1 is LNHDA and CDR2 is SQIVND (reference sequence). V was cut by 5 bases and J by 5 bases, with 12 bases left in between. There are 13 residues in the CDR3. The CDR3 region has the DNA TGTGCCAGTAGTTTCGGGGGGCTGACTGAAGCTTTCTTT. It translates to CASSFGGLTEAFF.